These 2 T cell receptor beta chains share one sample of origin, sequenced in a study of blood T cell repertoires in COVID-19. Profiled with immunoSEQ multiplex PCR; TCRdb holds only in-frame clones, not every one. The data show tens of thousands of clones, around nine tenths seen once. Sequences were obtained from peripheral blood. The receptors come from a woman older than 75 with active or convalescent COVID-19.

The rearrangement joins TRBV30 to TRBJ2-2; D is unclear. The V end was cut by 2 bases, the J end by 6 bases, with 13 bases between. CDR3 length: 14 amino acids. Germline CDR1 is GTSNPN and CDR2 is SVGIG (reference sequence). CDR3 in DNA: TGTGCCTGGAGTATTCAACCGCGTTCCGGGGAGCTGTTTTTT. It encodes CAWSIQPRSGELFF.

The J gene is TRBJ2-1, the V gene TRBV28, with 8 bases identical to TRBD2. This CDR3 has 21 amino acids. V shed 5 bases, J shed 8 bases, and the junction held 29 bases outside the gene matches. In germline, CDR1 is MDHEN, CDR2 SYDVKM. This chain's CDR3 is CASSRPPRRGVWMRHIDEQFF. CDR3 nucleotides: TGTGCCAGCAGTCGGCCCCCTCGGCGGGGGGTCTGGATGAGACACATCGATGAGCAGTTCTTC.